This T cell receptor beta chain was documented in a study of PD-L1 blockade in urothelial cancer. Regarding time point: pretreatment peripheral blood. The cohort comprised individuals with locally advanced or metastatic urothelial carcinoma. Between 1 and 8 samples per patient were obtained, pretreatment and on-treatment. The repertoire was sequenced with immunoSEQ multiplex PCR; TCRdb's copy has only in-frame clones and lacks some. The sample consists of more than 55,000 clones, roughly 76% of them appearing once. The CDR3 loop spans 14 amino acids. Per germline, CDR1 SGHRS and CDR2 YFSETQ. Trimming removed 1 base from V and 0 bases from J, with 6 bases in between.

Here the sequenced sample was PBMCs, taken around atezolizumab (anti-PD-L1) treatment. The receptor comes from a man aged 70 or older with urothelial cancer. The chain uses TRBV5-1 and TRBJ2-3; the D is unclear. In nucleotides, the CDR3 is TGCGCCAGCAGCTTGATCACAAGCACAGATACGCAGTATTTT. Its translation is CASSLITSTDTQYF.